This T cell receptor (beta chain) was identified in a study of post-analysis software for immune sequencing data. Across the study: Recorded disease courses covered relapsing-remitting, secondary progressive and progressive-relapsing multiple sclerosis. Some patients had no subtype annotation. Study-wide results and limits: The study found significantly lower normalized Chao1 diversity in multiple sclerosis patients than in controls. Four to six TRBV segments were more frequent in patients than controls; TRBV5-6, TRBV5-1 and TRBV20-1 belonged to this group. F-measure co-clustering was strong for batch-matched samples.

cDNA libraries for TCR beta contained unique molecular identifiers. Approximately 500,000 cDNA molecules were obtained per 1 to 10 million input T cells. TCRdb reanalysed the PCR reads using MiXCR and keeps one entry per CDR3 protein. The sample gives about 460,000 distinct CDR3 sequences, 40% to 55% of which show up once; 9.5% to 13% is in the top ten. This clonotype has a handful of counts. Its target is not known. Trimming cost V 1 base and J 0 bases, with 9 bases left between them. This CDR3 is built from 16 residues. The germline V gene has CDR1 SGHVS and CDR2 FNYEAQ. The clonotype was recovered from a girl aged 5-17 years with multiple sclerosis. The J gene is TRBJ1-4, the V gene TRBV7-6, with D unresolved. The sequenced sample consisted of blood. The CDR3 DNA reads as TGTGCCAGCAGCTTAGGCAGTCGCGCAACTAATGAAAAACTGTTTTTT. The encoded protein is CASSLGSRATNEKLFF. Combining the CDR3 with reference TRBV7-6 and TRBJ1-4 gives the whole variable domain GAGVSQSPRYKVTKRGQDVALRCDPISGHVSLYWYRQALGQGPEFLTYFNYEAQQDKSGLPNDRFSAERPEGSISTLTIQRTEQRDSAMYRCASSLGSRATNEKLFFGSGTQLSVL.